This record looks at one T cell receptor beta chain sequence and its context. Antigen: not known. This entry is derived from a study of chemoradiotherapy in HPV16-positive cancers. Findings and caveats of the study: HPV-responsive T-cell expansion during chemoradiotherapy was linked to improved recurrence-free survival in HPV16-positive patients. Functional assays defining HPV-specific T cells used only a couple of HPV16-positive patients. Candidate HPV-specific clones and E7-related TCR motifs grew in tumor during treatment.

The protocol was immunoSEQ multiplex PCR, while the TCRdb copy is restricted to in-frame clones and leaves out a portion. The data contain 900 to 1,100 clones, less than 75% of them singletons. Looked up from germline, CDR1 is GTSNPN and CDR2 is SVGIG (reference sequence). V lost 3 bases and J lost 4, with 11 bases in between. The CDR3 has 13 amino acids. Samples were taken several times over chemoradiotherapy. The source was tumor tissue, collected from a patient who underwent chemoradiotherapy. The TCR originated in a human donor with HPV-associated anogenital cancer. The chain carries TRBV30 and TRBJ2-3, with D tentatively TRBD2 (5 bases). DNA of the CDR3: TGTGCCTGGAGCGGCCTAGCTTCAGATACGCAGTATTTT. Its translation is CAWSGLASDTQYF.